This T cell receptor (beta chain) was identified during a study of blood T cell repertoires in COVID-19. On the study more broadly: Sites across the United States, Italy and Spain contributed samples from acute and convalescent COVID-19. T cells, B-cell-depleted T cells, or PBMCs provided the cDNA or gDNA that served as material.

With 2 bases removed from V and 1 base from J, the gap between germline ends came to 10 bases. Germline loops: CDR1 SGHRS, CDR2 YFSETQ. The CDR3 has 15 amino acids. Authors' analysis steps: The assay estimated nucleated cells by amplifying reference gene primers. Sequencing was performed with immunoSEQ multiplex PCR; in TCRdb, only in-frame clones are kept and a portion is missing. V and J calls and clone size are as listed in that table; D and trimming were resolved from the DNA. The sample carries 25,000 to 35,000 clones, around 89% recorded once. Sequencing was performed on peripheral blood. The receptor comes from a human donor in a cohort sampled during active COVID-19. The rearrangement joins TRBV5-1 to TRBJ1-3; D is ambiguous. The CDR3 DNA follows: TGCGCCAGCAGCTTTGGATCAGGATCTGGAAACACCATATATTTT. It codes for CASSFGSGSGNTIYF.